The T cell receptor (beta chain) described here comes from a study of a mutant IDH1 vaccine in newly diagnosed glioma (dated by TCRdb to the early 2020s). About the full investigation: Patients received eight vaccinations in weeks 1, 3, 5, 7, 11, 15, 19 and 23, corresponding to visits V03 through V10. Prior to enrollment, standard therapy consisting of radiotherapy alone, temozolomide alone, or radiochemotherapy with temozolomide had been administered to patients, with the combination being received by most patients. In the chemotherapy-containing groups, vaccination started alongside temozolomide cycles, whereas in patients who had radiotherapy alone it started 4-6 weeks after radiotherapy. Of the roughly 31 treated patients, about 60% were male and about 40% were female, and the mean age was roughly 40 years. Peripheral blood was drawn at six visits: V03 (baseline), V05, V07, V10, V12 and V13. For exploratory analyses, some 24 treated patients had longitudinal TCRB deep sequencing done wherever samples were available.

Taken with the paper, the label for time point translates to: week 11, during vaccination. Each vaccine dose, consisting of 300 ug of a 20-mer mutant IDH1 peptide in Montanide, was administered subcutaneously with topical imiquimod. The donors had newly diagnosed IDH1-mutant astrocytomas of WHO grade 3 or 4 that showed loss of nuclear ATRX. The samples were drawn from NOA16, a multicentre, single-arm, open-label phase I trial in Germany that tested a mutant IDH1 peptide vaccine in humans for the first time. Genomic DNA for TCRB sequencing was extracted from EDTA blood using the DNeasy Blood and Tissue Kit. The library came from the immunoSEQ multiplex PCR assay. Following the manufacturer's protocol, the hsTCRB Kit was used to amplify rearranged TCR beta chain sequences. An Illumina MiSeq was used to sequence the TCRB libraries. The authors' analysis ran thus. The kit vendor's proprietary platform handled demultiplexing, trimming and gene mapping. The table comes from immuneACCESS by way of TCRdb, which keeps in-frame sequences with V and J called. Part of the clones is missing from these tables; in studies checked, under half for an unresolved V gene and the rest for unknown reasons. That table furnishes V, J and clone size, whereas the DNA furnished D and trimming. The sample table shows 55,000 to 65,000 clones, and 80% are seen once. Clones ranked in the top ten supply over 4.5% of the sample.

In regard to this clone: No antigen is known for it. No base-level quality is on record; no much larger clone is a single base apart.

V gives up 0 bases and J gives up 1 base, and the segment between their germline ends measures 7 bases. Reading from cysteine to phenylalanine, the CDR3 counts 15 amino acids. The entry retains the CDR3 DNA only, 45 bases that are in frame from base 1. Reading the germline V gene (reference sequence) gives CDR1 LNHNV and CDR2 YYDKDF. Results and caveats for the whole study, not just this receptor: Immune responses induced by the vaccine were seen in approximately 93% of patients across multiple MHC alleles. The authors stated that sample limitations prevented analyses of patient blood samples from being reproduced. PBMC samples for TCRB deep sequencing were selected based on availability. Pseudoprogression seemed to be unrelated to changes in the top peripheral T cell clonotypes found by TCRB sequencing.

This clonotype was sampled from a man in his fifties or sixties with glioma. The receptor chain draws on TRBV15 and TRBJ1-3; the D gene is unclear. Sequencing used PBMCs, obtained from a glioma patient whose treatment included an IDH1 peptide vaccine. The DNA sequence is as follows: TGTGCCACCAGCAGAGATCTTGATTCTGGAAACACCATATATTTT. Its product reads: CATSRDLDSGNTIYF.